This T cell receptor (beta chain) was captured by sequencing in a study of T cell clonality in common variable immunodeficiency. Study-level findings and limits: Fewer TCRbeta clones were shared among CVID subjects than controls.

Sequencing used immunoSEQ multiplex PCR; TCRdb keeps in-frame clones, though not all of them. This sample includes under 50,000 clones with no singletons; its ten biggest clones take up less than 2.5%. Both groups were predominantly of Caucasian heritage. Heparinized whole blood, roughly 5 to 8.5 ml, came from each donor. The CDR3 has 12 amino acids. V lost 5 bases to trimming and J lost 2 bases, with 9 bases between them. Germline V gene sequence: CDR1 DFQATT, CDR2 SNEGSKA (reference sequence). This clone has ten or more counts. Its matching antigen is unknown. The read gets to within 3 residues of the CDR3 end, and the germline J gene fills in the rest.

The sequence came from a person aged 18 to 69 in good health. Sample: peripheral blood mononuclear cells. J is TRBJ1-2 and V is TRBV20-1; D gene unclear. The sequenced part of the CDR3 DNA is TGCAGTGCTCAGGCCCAAAACTATGGC. Translation: CSAQAQNYG. The CDR3 in its entirety is CSAQAQNYGYTF.